The present TCR beta chain was sequenced within a study of CD8 T cells in ankylosing spondylitis. Whole-study results and caveats: Reactive arthritis synovial fluid and blood previously showed some of these motif variants. Disease-linked clones reportedly concentrated significantly in matched ankylosing spondylitis synovial fluid. Characteristic of ankylosing spondylitis blood, it appeared, was a TCR beta motif comprising several highly homologous variants.

Points on this clonotype: Antigen: not known.

Making use of molecular barcodes, quantitative 5'-RACE generated TCR beta libraries. One entry per CDR3 protein results from TCRdb running MiXCR on the 5' RACE reads. The sample holds roughly 150,000 distinct CDR3 sequences, roughly 34% seen once. This CDR3 spans 17 amino acids. Between the trimmed V and J ends, which lost 0 bases and 5 bases, there was a span of 16 bases. Germline CDR1 is SNHLY and CDR2 is FYNNEI. V gene TRBV2 combines with J gene TRBJ2-2, with D perhaps TRBD1 or TRBD2 (5 bases each). Sequencing was carried out using synovial fluid, either unsorted or a sorted T cell fraction (not recorded which). This sequence was found in a male donor with ankylosing spondylitis. The CDR3 coding sequence is TGTGCCAGCAGTGAAGCTGGTGCAGGGTGGGGGACCGGGGAGCTGTTTTTT. It codes for CASSEAGAGWGTGELFF. The entire variable domain, with the rest obtained from reference TRBV2 and TRBJ2-2, is as follows: EPEVTQTPSHQVTQMGQEVILRCVPISNHLYFYWYRQILGQKVEFLVSFYNNEISEKSEIFDDQFSVERPDGSNFTLKIRSTKLEDSAMYFCASSEAGAGWGTGELFFGEGSRLTVL.